The TCR beta chain under discussion was sequenced for a study of blood T cells in healthy people across ages. Overall study findings and caveats: Long-lived donors exceeded aged donors in naive CD4+ cells and diversity.

Trimming removed 0 bases from V and 11 bases from J; junction bases left unmatched: 7. The CDR3 is 14 amino acids. CDR1 is SEHNR and CDR2 is FQNEAQ in the germline V gene (reference sequence). With respect to this clonotype: Its antigen is unidentified.

Next came a second PCR, run for about 6 to 12 cycles, which used a sample-barcoded 5' primer along with a J-beta primer mix. One entry per CDR3 protein results from TCRdb running MiXCR on the 5' RACE reads. The data contain hundreds of thousands of distinct CDR3 sequences, more than 55% of them singletons. V is TRBV7-9 and J is TRBJ1-1; TRBD1 aligns across 9 bases. The receptor was isolated from a man in his forties or fifties in good health. The sequenced sample consisted of blood. CDR3 sequence: CASSLAGQGMEAFF. In nucleotides, the CDR3 is TGTGCCAGCAGCTTAGCGGGACAGGGAATGGAGGCTTTCTTT.